This TCR beta chain was observed in a study of neurological immune-mediated disorders (dated 2019 in TCRdb). Study-level background: Among the approximately 34 multiple sclerosis patients, approximately 30 had relapsing-remitting MS and 3 had secondary progressive MS. The study compared peripheral blood TCR-beta repertoires of HTLV-I-associated myelopathy (HAM/TSP) patients, multiple sclerosis patients and healthy controls using UMI-based sequencing. The approximately 100 TCR-beta libraries included longitudinal samples, technical triplicates and paired sorted CD4+ and CD8+ T-cell subsets alongside PBMC samples. The cohort was made up of 68 subjects, consisting of 15 or so HAM/TSP patients, 34 multiple sclerosis patients and around 20 healthy controls.

The full study reports these points: The MS cluster showed no association with clinical or MRI features, and the authors stated that larger cohorts are needed. Across subjects, expanded clones never shared an identical CDR3 amino acid sequence, which suggests that the TCR-beta repertoires in every group were private. The highest TCR clonal expansion was observed in HAM/TSP patients, whereas the lowest was observed in MS patients, even when compared with healthy controls. Repertoires from 18 of 34 MS patients were grouped by phylogenetic analysis into a cluster of related CDR3 sequences, suggesting a possible repertoire-level signature.

The CDR3 starts with the cysteine, ends with the phenylalanine, and has 14 residues. Of the read, only the CDR3 DNA is kept; its 42 bases are in frame from base 1. V loses 5 bases at its end and J loses 8 bases; junction bases beyond the gene matches: 8. Looking up the germline V gene yields CDR1 SGHTA and CDR2 FQGNSA. Libraries from unsorted PBMCs were made from 2 million PBMCs kept in RNAlater at -80 degrees C until RNA extraction. Multiple sclerosis patients were enrolled in a US clinical protocol under which disease progression was evaluated by magnetic resonance imaging. Peripheral blood underwent Ficoll-Hypaque density gradient centrifugation to isolate PBMCs, which were then cryopreserved in liquid nitrogen. cDNA was synthesized by template-switch 5'RACE using a primer carrying a 10-nucleotide random unique molecular identifier by which each TCR transcript was tagged. Over 180 million TCR-beta sequences, covering 15-18 subjects, were produced in each sequencing run. The RNeasy kit was used to extract total RNA. Using the KAPA Real-time Library Amplification kit, TCR-beta VDJ regions were amplified with primers for the TCR constant region and the 5'RACE anchor. A first PCR added sample indexes and Illumina adaptors, and a second PCR then raised library yield. The roughly 650 bp TCR product was size-selected on a 2% E-gel SizeSelection system after Ampure bead purification. Before pooling, library quality was checked on a Bioanalyzer, concentration was measured with Qubit, and libraries were quantified with the Kapa Library Quantification kit. An Illumina HiSeq 2500 sequenced the libraries paired-end 2 x 150 bp. To increase sequence diversity, 25-30% phiX was spiked into each library pool. Processing in the source paper ran as follows. Quality-filtered reads were processed with the UMI-based MiGEC pipeline, which removed over 75% of raw TCR sequences during error correction. VDJ genes were aligned to IMGT germline references, and each clonotype was defined by a unique CDR3 amino acid sequence together with V-J genes. Clonal expansion, Shannon diversity and CDR3 relatedness (CalcPairwiseDistances, ClusterSamples) were evaluated with VDJtools, and phylogenetic trees were built with CLCbio workbench. Clones with at least 8 unique UMIs were defined as expanded, with this threshold being based on coefficient-of-variation modelling across technical triplicates. TCRdb cleaned the public reads at Q25 with fastp, built clones with MiXCR and kept in-frame beta chains. Duplicate CDR3 protein sequences are folded into a single record with the most common DNA and genes. The V and J calls, along with clone size, are taken from TCRdb and not from the paper's own processing. The sample table shows around 64,000 distinct CDR3 sequences, and roughly 3% are seen once. The ten largest clones add up to 4% to 6.5% of the sample.

Ten or more counts support this clonotype. Its antigen remains unidentified. No much larger clone is present one base from it, and per-base qualities are unavailable. The TCR comes from a woman in her forties or fifties with multiple sclerosis. Sequenced sample: PBMCs. This chain joins TRBV7-2 to TRBJ2-4, and 8 junctional nucleotides match TRBD1. The encoded CDR3 is CASSPGQGSDIQYF. At the DNA level, the sequence is TGTGCCAGCAGCCCCGGACAGGGTTCGGACATTCAGTACTTC.